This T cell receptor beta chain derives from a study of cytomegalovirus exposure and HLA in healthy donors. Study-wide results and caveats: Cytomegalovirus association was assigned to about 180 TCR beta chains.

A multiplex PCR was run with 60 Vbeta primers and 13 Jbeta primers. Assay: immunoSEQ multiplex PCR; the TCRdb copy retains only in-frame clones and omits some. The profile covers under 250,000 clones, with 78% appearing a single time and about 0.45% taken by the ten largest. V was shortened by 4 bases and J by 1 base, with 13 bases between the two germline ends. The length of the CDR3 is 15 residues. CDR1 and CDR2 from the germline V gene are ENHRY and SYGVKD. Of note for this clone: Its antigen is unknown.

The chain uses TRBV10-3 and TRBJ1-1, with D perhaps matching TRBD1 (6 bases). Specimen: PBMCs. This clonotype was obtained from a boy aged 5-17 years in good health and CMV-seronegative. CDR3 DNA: TGTGCCATCAGTGTGATTGGGGGCGAGAACACTGAAGCTTTCTTT. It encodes CAISVIGGENTEAFF.